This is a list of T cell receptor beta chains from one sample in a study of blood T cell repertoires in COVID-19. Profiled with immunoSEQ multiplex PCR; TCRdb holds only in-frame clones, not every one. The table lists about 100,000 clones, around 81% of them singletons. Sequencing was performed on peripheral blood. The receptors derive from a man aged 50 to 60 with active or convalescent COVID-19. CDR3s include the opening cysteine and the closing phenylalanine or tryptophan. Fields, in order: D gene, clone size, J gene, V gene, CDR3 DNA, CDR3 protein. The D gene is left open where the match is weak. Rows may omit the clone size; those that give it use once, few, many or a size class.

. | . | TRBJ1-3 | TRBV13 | TGTGCCAGCAGCGGTACTTGGTCTGGAAACACCATATATTTT | CASSGTWSGNTIYF
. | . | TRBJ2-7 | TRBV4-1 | TGCGCCAGCAGCCAAGATGCGGCCAGCCCGAATCCCTACGAGCAGTACTTC | CASSQDAASPNPYEQYF
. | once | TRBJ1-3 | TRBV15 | TGTGCCACCAGCGTCACTCTGAGCTCTGGAAACACCATATATTTT | CATSVTLSSGNTIYF
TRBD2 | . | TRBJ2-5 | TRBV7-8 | TGTGCCAGCACCCTTAGCGGGGGAATACAAGAGACCCAGTACTTC | CASTLSGGIQETQYF
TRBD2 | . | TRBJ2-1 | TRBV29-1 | TGCAGCGTTGATCCGGGGGGTAATGAGCAGTTCTTC | CSVDPGGNEQFF
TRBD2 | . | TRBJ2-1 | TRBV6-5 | TGTGCCAGCGGTCCGGGACTAGCGGGAGTAATTGAGCAGTTCTTC | CASGPGLAGVIEQFF
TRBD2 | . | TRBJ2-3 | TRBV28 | TGTGCCAGCACCGGAATAGCGGGAGGGCCAACAGATACGCAGTATTTT | CASTGIAGGPTDTQYF
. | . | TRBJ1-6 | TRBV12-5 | TGTGCTAGTGGCTCCGGGGTCTATAATTCACCCCTCCACTTT | CASGSGVYNSPLHF
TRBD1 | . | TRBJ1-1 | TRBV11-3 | TGTGCCAGCAGCTTAAGACAGGGTGGAACTGAAGCTTTCTTT | CASSLRQGGTEAFF
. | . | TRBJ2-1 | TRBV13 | TGTGCCAGCACTCCGAGCTCCTACAATGAGCAGTTCTTC | CASTPSSYNEQFF
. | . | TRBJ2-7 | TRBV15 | TGTGCCACCAGCAGAGATGCGGCCTACGAGCAGTACTTC | CATSRDAAYEQYF
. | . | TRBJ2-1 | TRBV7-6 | TGTGCCAGCAGCCCCCGGGACACACCTTCGTACAATGAGCAGTTCTTC | CASSPRDTPSYNEQFF
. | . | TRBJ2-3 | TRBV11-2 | TGTGCCAGCAGCTTAGCAGGGGTCATAGGGGATACGCAGTATTTT | CASSLAGVIGDTQYF
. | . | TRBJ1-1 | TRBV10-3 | TGTGCCATCAGCCCCGTTAGCATCACTGAAGCTTTCTTT | CAISPVSITEAFF
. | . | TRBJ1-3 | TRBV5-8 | TGTGCCAGCAGCTTGGAAACGGCGGTCTCTGGAAACACCATATATTTT | CASSLETAVSGNTIYF
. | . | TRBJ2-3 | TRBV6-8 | TGTGCCAGCAGTCGCAAGATGAGGCCAGATACGCAGTATTTT | CASSRKMRPDTQYF
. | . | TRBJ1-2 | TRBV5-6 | TGTGCCAGCAGCTTGCGGGAATATGGCTACACCTTC | CASSLREYGYTF
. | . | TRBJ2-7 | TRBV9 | TGTGCCAGCAGCGTTGGGACATTCTTCTACGAGCAGTACTTC | CASSVGTFFYEQYF
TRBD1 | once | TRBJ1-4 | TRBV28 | TGTGCCAGCAGACCACAGGGGTTGACTGAAAAACTGTTTTTT | CASRPQGLTEKLFF
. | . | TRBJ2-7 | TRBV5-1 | TGCGCCAGCAGCTTGGCCGACGGGGGAGGTATCGCCTACGAGCAGTACTTC | CASSLADGGGIAYEQYF
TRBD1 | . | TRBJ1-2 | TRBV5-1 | TGCGCCAGCAGCATGGGACAGTCTTATGAAGGCTACACCTTC | CASSMGQSYEGYTF
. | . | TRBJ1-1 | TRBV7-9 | TGTGCCAGCAGCTTAATGTCGGGTCAGACTGAAGCTTTCTTT | CASSLMSGQTEAFF
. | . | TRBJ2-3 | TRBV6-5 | TGTGCCAGCAGAAGAGATGGTTCTGGCACAGATACGCAGTATTTT | CASRRDGSGTDTQYF
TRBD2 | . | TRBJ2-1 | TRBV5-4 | TGTGCCAGCAGCCCCAGGACTAGCGGGAGCCCTACACGCTCCTACAATGAGCAGTTCTTC | CASSPRTSGSPTRSYNEQFF
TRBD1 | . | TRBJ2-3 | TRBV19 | TGTGCCAGTAGTAACAGGGGGCGGGCAGATACGCAGTATTTT | CASSNRGRADTQYF
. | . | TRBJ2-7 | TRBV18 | TGTGCCAGCTCGCCCGCTAGTGTCTCCTACGAGCAGTACTTC | CASSPASVSYEQYF
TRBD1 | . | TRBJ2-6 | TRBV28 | TGTGCCAGCAGCCCACGACAGGGGGGTTCCAACGTCCTGACTTTC | CASSPRQGGSNVLTF
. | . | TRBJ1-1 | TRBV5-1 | TGCGCCAGCAGCTTGGGGGGGGGCGGGAGGTCTGAAGCTTTCTTT | CASSLGGGGRSEAFF
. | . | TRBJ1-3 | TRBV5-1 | TGCGCCAGCAGCTTGGGCGGTCTCTCTGGAAACACCATATATTTT | CASSLGGLSGNTIYF
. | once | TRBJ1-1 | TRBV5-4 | TGTGCCAGCAGCTTGGCAGAACCCAACACTGAAGCTTTCTTT | CASSLAEPNTEAFF
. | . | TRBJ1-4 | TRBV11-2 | TGTGCCAGCAGCTTAGATGCCAAGCCTTATGAAAAACTGTTTTTT | CASSLDAKPYEKLFF
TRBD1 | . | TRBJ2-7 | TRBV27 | TGTGCCAGCAGGGAACATCCGGGACAGGGCCCCCGGGAGCAGTACTTC | CASREHPGQGPREQYF
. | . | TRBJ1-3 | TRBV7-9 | TGTGCCAGCAGCCCTGGTGCAGGGGTCTCTGGAAACACCATATATTTT | CASSPGAGVSGNTIYF
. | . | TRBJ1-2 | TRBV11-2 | TGTGCCAGCAGCTCGACAGATTCCGCGCGGCCTAACTATGGCTACACCTTC | CASSSTDSARPNYGYTF
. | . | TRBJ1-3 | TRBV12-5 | TGTGCTAGTGGTGGCCGGCTAGGTGGAAACACCATATATTTT | CASGGRLGGNTIYF
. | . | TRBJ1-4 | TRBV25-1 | TGTGCCAGCAGTGATTCAGGGGCCGATGAAAAACTGTTTTTT | CASSDSGADEKLFF
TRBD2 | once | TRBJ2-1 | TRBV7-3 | TGTGCCAGCAGCAAGAGCGGGAGTGCCTCCTACAATGAGCAGTTCTTC | CASSKSGSASYNEQFF
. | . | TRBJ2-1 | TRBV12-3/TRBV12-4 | TGTGCCAGCCGCCGGGGGTATGAGCAGTTCTTC | CASRRGYEQFF
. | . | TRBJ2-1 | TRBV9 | TGTGCCAGCAGCGCGGACCTCCGGGACAATGGGCAGTTCTTC | CASSADLRDNGQFF
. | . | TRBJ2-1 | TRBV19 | TGTGCCAGTAGTATCGGGGGCAATGAGCAGTTCTTC | CASSIGGNEQFF
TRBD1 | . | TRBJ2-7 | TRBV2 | TGTGCCAGCAGTCAAAACCGGGACAGCTACGAGCAGTACTTC | CASSQNRDSYEQYF
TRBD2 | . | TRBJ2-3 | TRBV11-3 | TGTGCCAGCAGCCACGGGGCGGGGAGGGCCGATACGCAGTATTTT | CASSHGAGRADTQYF
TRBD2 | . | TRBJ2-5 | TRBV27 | TGTGCCAGCAGTCCGCGCGGGAGGGATTTAGAGACCCAGTACTTC | CASSPRGRDLETQYF
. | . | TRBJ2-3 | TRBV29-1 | TGCAGCGTTGACCCGGGACTTTCTAGCACAGATACGCAGTATTTT | CSVDPGLSSTDTQYF